The rows below give T cell receptor beta chains drawn from one sample of a study of CD8 T cells in Susac syndrome. TCRdb fed the immunoSEQ multiplex PCR reads into MiXCR, producing one record per CDR3 protein. The data hold some 130,000 distinct CDR3 sequences, with 75% to 90% observed a single time. The source material was CD8+ T cells from PBMCs. These TCRs come from a human donor with multiple sclerosis. The CDR3 runs from the conserved cysteine through the conserved F or W. The D gene is left open where the match is weak. Only some rows state a clone size, as once, few, many or a class for expanded clones.

D: NA; J: TRBJ2-1; V: TRBV4-3; size: NA; CDR3: CASSHESLSPVATGEQFF; DNA: TGCGCCAGCAGCCACGAGTCCCTTAGCCCGGTGGCGACTGGTGAGCAGTTCTTC
D: TRBD1; J: TRBJ1-2; V: TRBV19; size: NA; CDR3: CASSSGTGHGYTF; DNA: TGTGCCAGTAGCTCAGGGACAGGGCATGGCTACACCTTC
D: TRBD2; J: TRBJ2-1; V: TRBV10-2; size: NA; CDR3: CASSEPKGLAGQLPGDEQFF; DNA: TGCGCCAGCAGTGAGCCTAAGGGACTAGCGGGCCAACTCCCGGGAGATGAGCAGTTCTTC
D: TRBD1; J: TRBJ1-1; V: TRBV2; size: NA; CDR3: CASIGRGLTEAFF; DNA: TGTGCCAGCATCGGCAGGGGGCTTACTGAAGCTTTCTTT
D: NA; J: TRBJ2-5; V: TRBV7-2; size: few; CDR3: CASSLADSETQYF; DNA: TGTGCCAGCAGCTTAGCGGATTCAGAGACCCAGTACTTC
D: NA; J: TRBJ2-1; V: TRBV6-5; size: once; CDR3: CASSYSSGEIFNEQFF; DNA: TGTGCCAGCAGTTACTCGTCCGGGGAGATCTTTAATGAGCAGTTCTTC
D: TRBD1; J: TRBJ2-7; V: TRBV20-1; size: NA; CDR3: CSASLLSWDSPYEQYF; DNA: TGCAGTGCCTCACTCCTATCCTGGGACAGCCCCTACGAGCAGTACTTC
D: NA; J: TRBJ1-6; V: TRBV19; size: NA; CDR3: CAGRTENSPLHF; DNA: TGTGCCGGTCGGACGGAGAATTCACCCCTCCACTTT
D: TRBD1; J: TRBJ1-5; V: TRBV15; size: few; CDR3: CATSRDSNTGDSNQPQHF; DNA: TGTGCCACCAGCAGAGACTCCAACACAGGGGATAGCAATCAGCCCCAGCATTTT
D: TRBD2; J: TRBJ2-1; V: TRBV27; size: NA; CDR3: CASTLIAGSNEQFF; DNA: TGTGCCAGCACCCTTATAGCGGGGAGCAATGAGCAGTTCTTC
D: TRBD1; J: TRBJ2-7; V: TRBV20-1; size: NA; CDR3: CSAPGTVSYEQYF; DNA: TGCAGTGCTCCCGGGACAGTTTCCTACGAGCAGTACTTC
D: NA; J: TRBJ2-2; V: TRBV7-3; size: NA; CDR3: CASSLDPNTGELFF; DNA: TGTGCCAGCAGCTTAGATCCTAACACCGGGGAGCTGTTTTTT
D: NA; J: TRBJ2-3; V: TRBV2; size: NA; CDR3: CASSDRVGRDTQYF; DNA: TGTGCCAGCAGTGACAGGGTGGGCCGAGATACGCAGTATTTT
D: NA; J: TRBJ2-7; V: TRBV13; size: NA; CDR3: CASSRWDRYEQYF; DNA: TGTGCCAGCAGCCGATGGGACCGCTACGAGCAGTACTTC
D: TRBD1; J: TRBJ2-7; V: TRBV10-3; size: NA; CDR3: CAISESTNRGHEQYF; DNA: TGTGCCATCAGTGAGTCGACAAACAGGGGCCACGAGCAGTACTTC
D: NA; J: TRBJ2-1; V: TRBV4-1; size: NA; CDR3: CASADYNEQFF; DNA: TGCGCCAGCGCGGATTACAATGAGCAGTTCTTC
D: NA; J: TRBJ1-1; V: TRBV13; size: NA; CDR3: CASSLDRQNGEAFF; DNA: TGTGCCAGCAGCTTAGACCGACAGAATGGTGAAGCTTTCTTT
D: NA; J: TRBJ2-3; V: TRBV7-6; size: NA; CDR3: CASSPHAGADTQYF; DNA: TGTGCCAGCAGCCCCCACGCCGGGGCCGATACGCAGTATTTT
D: NA; J: TRBJ2-7; V: TRBV7-9; size: NA; CDR3: CASSPPGIVYEQYF; DNA: TGTGCCAGCAGCCCACCAGGAATAGTTTACGAGCAGTACTTC
D: NA; J: TRBJ2-2; V: TRBV7-6; size: NA; CDR3: CASSLAQGPGELFF; DNA: TGTGCCAGCAGCTTAGCGCAGGGGCCCGGGGAGCTGTTTTTT
D: NA; J: TRBJ1-5; V: TRBV4-1; size: NA; CDR3: CASSHGVGQPQHF; DNA: TGCGCCAGCAGCCATGGCGTCGGTCAGCCCCAGCATTTT
D: TRBD1; J: TRBJ2-7; V: TRBV12-3/TRBV12-4; size: NA; CDR3: CASSLIRDRGHEQYF; DNA: TGTGCCAGCAGTCTCATCCGGGACAGGGGCCACGAGCAGTACTTC
D: NA; J: TRBJ1-6; V: TRBV5-1; size: NA; CDR3: CASSVSGLTNSPLHF; DNA: TGCGCCAGCAGTGTGAGCGGATTGACTAATTCACCCCTCCACTTT
D: TRBD2; J: TRBJ2-5; V: TRBV5-6; size: NA; CDR3: CASSLVGLAVQETQYF; DNA: TGTGCCAGCAGCTTGGTAGGACTAGCGGTTCAAGAGACCCAGTACTTC
D: NA; J: TRBJ1-4; V: TRBV2; size: NA; CDR3: CARLDSLNEKLFF; DNA: TGTGCCAGACTGGACAGCCTTAATGAAAAACTGTTTTTT
D: TRBD2; J: TRBJ2-5; V: TRBV11-3; size: few; CDR3: CASSPWGLVEETQYF; DNA: TGTGCCAGCAGCCCCTGGGGACTAGTGGAGGAGACCCAGTACTTC
D: NA; J: TRBJ1-1; V: TRBV4-1; size: NA; CDR3: CASSPTMAEAEAFF; DNA: TGCGCCAGCAGCCCTACCATGGCGGAGGCTGAAGCTTTCTTT
D: NA; J: TRBJ2-7; V: TRBV12-3/TRBV12-4; size: NA; CDR3: CASSLNYRPYEQYF; DNA: TGTGCCAGCAGTTTAAATTACAGGCCCTACGAGCAGTACTTC
D: NA; J: TRBJ2-6; V: TRBV6-5; size: few; CDR3: CASSYGVSGANVLTF; DNA: TGTGCCAGCAGTTACGGTGTGTCTGGGGCCAACGTCCTGACTTTC
D: NA; J: TRBJ2-1; V: TRBV11-2; size: NA; CDR3: CASSLGLAVAKTLYNEQFF; DNA: TGTGCCAGCAGCTTAGGTTTGGCAGTCGCCAAGACGCTTTACAATGAGCAGTTCTTC
D: NA; J: TRBJ2-1; V: TRBV7-9; size: NA; CDR3: CASSLVATEQFF; DNA: TGTGCCAGCAGCTTAGTCGCCACGGAGCAGTTCTTC
D: NA; J: TRBJ2-2; V: TRBV5-1; size: NA; CDR3: CATSYLGEGGTGELFF; DNA: TGCGCCACCTCTTATCTAGGGGAAGGAGGAACCGGGGAGCTGTTTTTT
D: TRBD1; J: TRBJ1-2; V: TRBV29-1; size: NA; CDR3: CSVEGDRGGYTF; DNA: TGCAGCGTTGAAGGAGACAGGGGGGGCTACACCTTC
D: NA; J: TRBJ2-1; V: TRBV6-1; size: few; CDR3: CASSLSGELNEQFF; DNA: TGTGCCAGCAGTTTGTCGGGAGAATTGAATGAGCAGTTCTTC
D: NA; J: TRBJ2-1; V: TRBV5-8; size: NA; CDR3: CASSLGDLANEQFF; DNA: TGTGCCAGCAGCTTGGGGGACCTTGCCAATGAGCAGTTCTTC
D: NA; J: TRBJ1-1; V: TRBV3-1; size: NA; CDR3: CASSQEGGGFEAFF; DNA: TGTGCCAGCAGCCAAGAAGGTGGGGGGTTTGAAGCTTTCTTT
D: NA; J: TRBJ1-1; V: TRBV28; size: NA; CDR3: CASRRAGRENTEAFF; DNA: TGTGCCAGCAGACGGGCGGGACGGGAGAACACTGAAGCTTTCTTT
D: NA; J: TRBJ2-2; V: TRBV28; size: NA; CDR3: CASSYGPVEGGGELFF; DNA: TGTGCCAGCAGTTATGGCCCCGTGGAGGGTGGCGGGGAGCTGTTTTTT
D: TRBD2; J: TRBJ2-5; V: TRBV2; size: NA; CDR3: CASSEFVLAGGMETQYF; DNA: TGTGCCAGCAGTGAATTCGTGCTAGCGGGGGGGATGGAGACCCAGTACTTC
D: NA; J: TRBJ2-1; V: TRBV24-1; size: few; CDR3: CATSDALNEQFF; DNA: TGTGCCACCAGTGACGCCTTAAATGAGCAGTTCTTC
D: NA; J: TRBJ1-1; V: TRBV6-5; size: NA; CDR3: CASSLTVPNTEAFF; DNA: TGTGCCAGCAGTTTGACGGTTCCCAATACTGAAGCTTTCTTT
D: NA; J: TRBJ2-3; V: TRBV4-1; size: NA; CDR3: CASSQAGVTIDTQYF; DNA: TGCGCCAGCAGCCAAGCGGGGGTAACTATAGATACGCAGTATTTT
D: NA; J: TRBJ1-1; V: TRBV5-6; size: NA; CDR3: CASSPDGTNTEAFF; DNA: TGTGCCAGCAGCCCTGACGGGACCAACACTGAAGCTTTCTTT
D: NA; J: TRBJ1-1; V: TRBV7-9; size: NA; CDR3: CASSSTDTYTEAFF; DNA: TGTGCCAGCAGCTCGACAGATACTTACACTGAAGCTTTCTTT
D: NA; J: TRBJ2-7; V: TRBV30; size: few; CDR3: CAWSFVTYEQYF; DNA: TGTGCCTGGAGTTTTGTCACCTACGAGCAGTACTTC
D: NA; J: TRBJ2-3; V: TRBV12-3/TRBV12-4; size: once; CDR3: CASSLGPDVSTDTQYF; DNA: TGTGCCAGCAGTTTAGGTCCGGACGTGAGCACAGATACGCAGTATTTT
D: NA; J: TRBJ2-7; V: TRBV7-9; size: few; CDR3: CASSSVNSYEQYF; DNA: TGTGCCAGCAGCTCTGTAAATTCCTACGAGCAGTACTTC
D: NA; J: TRBJ1-2; V: TRBV24-1; size: few; CDR3: CATSTSYGYTF; DNA: TGTGCCACCAGTACGTCCTATGGCTACACCTTC
D: NA; J: TRBJ2-7; V: TRBV28; size: NA; CDR3: CASSFARYEQYF; DNA: TGTGCCAGCAGTTTCGCCCGATACGAGCAGTACTTC